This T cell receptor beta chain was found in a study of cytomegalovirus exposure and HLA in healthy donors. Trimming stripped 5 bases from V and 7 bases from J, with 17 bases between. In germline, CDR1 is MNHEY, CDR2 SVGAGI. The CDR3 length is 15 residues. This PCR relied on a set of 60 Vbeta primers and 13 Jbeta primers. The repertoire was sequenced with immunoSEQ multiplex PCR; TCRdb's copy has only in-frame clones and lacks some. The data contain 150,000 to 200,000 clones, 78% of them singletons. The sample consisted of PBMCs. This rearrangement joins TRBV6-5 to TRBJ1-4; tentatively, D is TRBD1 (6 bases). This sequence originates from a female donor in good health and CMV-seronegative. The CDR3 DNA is TGTGCCAGCAGTAGAGAGGGGACCAGGGGTGAAAAACTGTTTTTT. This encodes CASSREGTRGEKLFF.